The present T cell receptor (beta chain) was sequenced within a study of T-cell memory formation after mild COVID-19. Looking at the study overall: Each donor largely had its own TCR clusters.

A single record per CDR3 protein comes from TCRdb applying MiXCR to the 5' RACE reads. The sample carries 300,000 or so distinct CDR3 sequences, around 15% recorded once. This clonotype was seen at least ten times. J lost 2 bases, V lost 5 bases, and 7 bases had no gene match. The CDR3 runs 16 residues. Germline CDR1 is SGHRS and CDR2 is YFSETQ. The sequenced material came from PBMCs or a T cell subset sorted from them (not recorded which). This receptor was taken from a man younger than 35 who had mild COVID-19 (a few samples of this study predate the infection). Cell type and time point are not known. The J gene is TRBJ1-6, the V gene TRBV5-1; TRBD1 agrees at 7 bases. The CDR3 bases are TGCGCCAGCAGGCCGAGGGACAGCGCCTATAATTCACCCCTCCACTTT. It encodes CASRPRDSAYNSPLHF.